This is a list of T cell receptor beta chains from one sample in a study of blood T cell repertoires in COVID-19. Using immunoSEQ multiplex PCR, the repertoire was profiled, and TCRdb retains in-frame clones only, with some absent. The sample shows some 280,000 clones, 70% to 90% of them seen only once. The specimen sequenced was peripheral blood. The receptors stem from a woman between 50 and 59 years old with active or convalescent COVID-19. CDR3s include the opening cysteine and the closing phenylalanine or tryptophan.

V gene: TRBV6-5; J gene: TRBJ2-7; CDR3 protein: CASGPAGSYEQYF
V gene: TRBV4-1; J gene: TRBJ2-3; CDR3 protein: CASSQEQLGQGAHTDTQYF
V gene: TRBV11-2; J gene: TRBJ1-2; CDR3 protein: CASSLDTGKYGYTF
V gene: TRBV7-9; J gene: TRBJ2-7; CDR3 protein: CASSSPPGLAGEYEQYF
V gene: TRBV19; J gene: TRBJ1-2; CDR3 protein: CASRDPGQPYYTF
V gene: TRBV14; J gene: TRBJ2-7; CDR3 protein: CASSPYVGQGPKGEQYF
V gene: TRBV4-1; J gene: TRBJ1-1; CDR3 protein: CASSRTGATEAFF
V gene: TRBV19; J gene: TRBJ1-5; CDR3 protein: CASTPKLFSNQPQHF
V gene: TRBV5-1; J gene: TRBJ2-1; CDR3 protein: CASSPRLEYNEQFF
V gene: TRBV13; J gene: TRBJ2-3; CDR3 protein: CASRYFSDTQYF
V gene: TRBV2; J gene: TRBJ1-5; CDR3 protein: CASTLRQGALSSNQPQHF
V gene: TRBV29-1; J gene: TRBJ1-1; CDR3 protein: CSVELVGGPDPTEAFF
V gene: TRBV6-5; J gene: TRBJ1-6; CDR3 protein: CASIGQGLGSPLHF
V gene: TRBV30; J gene: TRBJ1-2; CDR3 protein: CAWSVRRGSGYTF
V gene: TRBV27; J gene: TRBJ1-1; CDR3 protein: CASSFLSTGGVEAFF
V gene: TRBV18; J gene: TRBJ2-1; CDR3 protein: CASSPGSRGEQFF
V gene: TRBV3-1/TRBV3-2; J gene: TRBJ2-1; CDR3 protein: CASSQGTRLQNEQFF